This TCR beta chain was recovered during a study of CD8+CD57+ T cells in acquired aplastic anemia. Whole-study context: Sorted CD4+ and CD8+ cells yielded DNA averaging about 2.9 ug.

As regards this clonotype: Its target is unknown.

It was genomic DNA that served as the template for profiling TCR beta VDJ and CDR3. TCRdb analysed the reads with MiXCR anew, one entry per CDR3 protein. Of roughly 290,000 distinct CDR3 sequences in the sample, 45% to 65% were seen once. Study findings and constraints: Patients and controls were found to share 25 to 30 CD8+ CDR3 sequences. A significant difference in CD8+ Simpson's diversity between patients and controls was not found.

CD8+CD57+ cell expansion, shown by flow cytometry, had occurred in the patients selected for sequencing. V was clipped by 6 bases and J by 5 bases, with 14 bases between them. Germline CDR1 reads DFQATT; CDR2 reads SNEGSKA (reference sequence). This CDR3 has 12 residues. Material for sequencing was sorted CD4+, CD8+, or CD8+CD57+ T cells (not recorded which) from PBMCs. The TCR originated in a human donor with aplastic anemia. The V and J genes are TRBV20-1 and TRBJ2-7; D gene ambiguous. The CDR3: CSAKGPFDEQYF. CDR3 nucleotide sequence: TGCAGTGCCAAAGGACCTTTCGACGAGCAGTACTTC.